This TCR beta chain was retrieved from a study of regulatory T cells in long-lasting Graves disease. Overall study context: Antithyroid drugs had been taken by newly diagnosed Graves' patients for under 3 months.

In the case of this clonotype: Its antigen is as yet unknown.

Libraries of TCR beta came from iRepertoire HTBI primers plus Arm-PCR of CDR3 regions. TCRdb reprocessed the multiplex PCR reads with MiXCR, giving one entry per CDR3 protein. The sample carries around 480,000 distinct CDR3 sequences, about 16% recorded once. The junction had 9 bases not matched to a gene; V was cut back by 4 bases and J by 13 bases. The CDR3 is 13 residues long. Germline V gene data show CDR1 as LGHDT and CDR2 as YNNKEL (reference sequence). The time point: newly diagnosed GD, antithyroid drugs for less than 3 months. PBMCs were the source of the RNA used for TCR sequencing. American Thyroid Association guidelines defined how Graves' disease was diagnosed. Study-level findings and limits: Persistent patients had a count of shared public clonotypes (around 2,700) that exceeded that of new patients (approximately 1,000).

The same specimen was also included in a second study, on T cells in Graves' hyperthyroidism and ophthalmopathy. That study reports: The HTBI primer set was used in a first-round RT-PCR of the TCR CDR3.

The rearrangement joins TRBV3-1 to TRBJ2-3, with 9 bases lining up with TRBD1. The TCR comes from a woman aged 35-60 years with Graves disease. Sample: peripheral blood mononuclear cells (PBMCs), taken at new diagnosis, from a patient treated with antithyroid drugs. The CDR3 here is CASSLGQTGGKYF. CDR3 DNA: TGTGCCAGCAGCCTGGGACAGACAGGGGGGAAGTATTTT.